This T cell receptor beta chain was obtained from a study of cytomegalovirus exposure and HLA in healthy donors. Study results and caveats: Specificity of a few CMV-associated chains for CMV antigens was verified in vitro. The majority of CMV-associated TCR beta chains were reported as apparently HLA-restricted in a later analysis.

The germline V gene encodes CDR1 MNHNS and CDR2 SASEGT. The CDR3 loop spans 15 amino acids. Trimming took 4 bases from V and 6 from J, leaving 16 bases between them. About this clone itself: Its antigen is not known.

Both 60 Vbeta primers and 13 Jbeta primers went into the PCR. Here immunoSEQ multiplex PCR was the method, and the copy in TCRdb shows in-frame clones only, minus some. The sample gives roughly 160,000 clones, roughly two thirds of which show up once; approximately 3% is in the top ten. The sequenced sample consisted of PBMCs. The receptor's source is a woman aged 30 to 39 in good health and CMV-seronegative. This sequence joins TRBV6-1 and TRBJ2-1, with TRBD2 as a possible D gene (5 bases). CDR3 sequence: CASSGPGLAANEQFF. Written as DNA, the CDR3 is TGTGCCAGCAGTGGGCCGGGGTTAGCTGCCAATGAGCAGTTCTTC.